The next 14 T cell receptor beta chains were all read from a single sample in a study of T cell clonotyping in hematopoietic cell transplantation. Time point specified: recipient sample about 28 days before transplant, after cytoreduction. Sequencing used immunoSEQ multiplex PCR; TCRdb keeps in-frame clones, though not all of them. The sample consists of about 43,000 clones, 85% of them appearing once. The sample consisted of peripheral blood mononuclear cells, taken before stem cell transplant. Every receptor here comes from a man aged 55 to 70 with acute myeloid leukemia. Some clones in this sample may be carry-over from other donors' samples.

This clone was detected once. This chain joins TRBV16 and TRBJ2-7, with D unresolved. This CDR3 comprises 11 residues. Trimming took off 2 bases at V and 5 bases at J, with 4 bases between the two ends. Germline loops: CDR1 KGHSY, CDR2 FQNENV. In nucleotides, the CDR3 is TGTGCCAGCAGCCAAAGGGACGAGCAGTACTTC. It codes for CASSQRDEQYF. The full variable domain, in which reference TRBV16 and TRBJ2-7 provide the parts outside the CDR3, is GEEVAQTPKHLVRGEGQKAKLYCAPIKGHSYVFWYQQVLKNEFKFLISFQNENVFDETGMPKERFSAKCLPNSPCSLEIQATKLEDSAVYFCASSQRDEQYFGPGTRLTVT.

This chain uses TRBV9 with TRBJ2-3; D remains ambiguous. Trimming cost V 0 bases and J 8 bases, with 7 bases left between them. The germline CDR1 and CDR2 sequences are SGDLS and YYNGEE. The CDR3 is made up of 12 amino acids. CDR3 protein: CASSVASGTQYF. As DNA, the CDR3 is TGTGCCAGCAGCGTAGCTTCGGGTACGCAGTATTTT.

The V gene is TRBV5-4, the J gene TRBJ1-4; D not resolved. Germline V CDR1 and CDR2: SGHNT, YYREEE (reference sequence). The CDR3 sequence is 13 residues long. V lost 3 bases, J lost 8 bases, and 11 bases lay in between. DNA of the CDR3: TGTGCCAGCAGCTCCGGGAACACAGAAAAACTGTTTTTT. Protein: CASSSGNTEKLFF. The variable domain in full, completed from reference TRBV5-4 and TRBJ1-4, reads ETGVTQSPTHLIKTRGQQVTLRCSSQSGHNTVSWYQQALGQGPQFIFQYYREEENGRGNFPPRFSGLQFPNYSSELNVNALELDDSALYLCASSSGNTEKLFFGSGTQLSVL.

The V gene is TRBV30, the J gene TRBJ1-2; D unclear. V lost 6 bases, J lost 4 bases, and 6 bases lay in between. The CDR3 consists of 10 residues. Germline-derived CDR1 and CDR2 are GTSNPN and SVGIG (reference sequence). CDR3 sequence: CACLGYGYTF. The CDR3 region has the DNA TGTGCCTGCCTAGGCTATGGCTACACCTTC.

The count of this clone is one. The rearrangement uses TRBV7-8 and TRBJ1-5, with D possibly TRBD1 on 6 matching bases. This CDR3 has 18 amino acids. Trimming shortened V by 4 bases and J by 3 bases, and 22 bases separated the two germline ends. CDR1 is SGHVS and CDR2 is FQNEAQ in the germline V gene. The CDR3 nucleotides read TGTGCCAGCAGCTCCTACGAGACGGACAGTTTTAACAATCAGCCCCAGCATTTT. Protein sequence: CASSSYETDSFNNQPQHF. The whole variable domain, remainder taken from reference TRBV7-8 and TRBJ1-5, is GAGVSQSPRYKVAKRGQDVALRCDPISGHVSLFWYQQALGQGPEFLTYFQNEAQLDKSGLPSDRFFAERPEGSVSTLKIQRTQQEDSAVYLCASSSYETDSFNNQPQHFGDGTRLSIL.

DNA of the CDR3: TGTGCCAGCAGCTTAGGGGGGGCTGGCACAGATACGCAGTATTTT. Amino acid sequence: CASSLGGAGTDTQYF. The V and J genes are TRBV7-6 and TRBJ2-3; D assignment may be TRBD1 or TRBD2 (6 bases each). The CDR3 runs 15 residues. With 1 base removed from V and 1 base from J, the gap between germline ends came to 9 bases. Per the germline V gene, CDR1 is SGHVS and CDR2 is FNYEAQ.

The chain links TRBV7-3 to TRBJ2-5, with TRBD2 identical over 7 bases. The CDR3 consists of 13 residues. Germline CDR1 reads SGHTA; CDR2 reads FQGTGA. V shed 6 bases, J shed 4 bases, and the junction held 5 bases outside the gene matches. CDR3 amino acids: CASSEQRGETQYF. CDR3 DNA: TGTGCCAGCAGTGAGCAGCGGGGAGAGACCCAGTACTTC. The full variable domain, completed using reference TRBV7-3 and TRBJ2-5, is GAGVSQTPSNKVTEKGKYVELRCDPISGHTALYWYRQSLGQGPEFLIYFQGTGAADDSGLPNDRFFAVRPEGSVSTLKIQRTERGDSAVYLCASSEQRGETQYFGPGTRLLVL.

This rearrangement joins TRBV7-3 to TRBJ1-6; D is ambiguous. The CDR3 covers 15 residues. Germline CDR1 SGHTA, CDR2 FQGTGA. The ends were cut back, 5 bases at V and 10 bases at J, with 18 bases in the middle. The CDR3 DNA is TGTGCCAGCAGCCCGGGCCCGGGAAACGGATCACCCCTCCACTTT. Its translation is CASSPGPGNGSPLHF.

The genes are TRBV19 and TRBJ1-1, with a weak D call TRBD1 (5 bases). The CDR3 extends over 14 amino acids. Trimming took 6 bases from V and 4 from J, leaving 15 bases between them. Germline assignment: CDR1 LNHDA and CDR2 SQIVND (reference sequence). CDR3 coding DNA: TGTGCCAGTAGGATTGGGGGTGGGGTCACTGAAGCTTTCTTT. Its protein is CASRIGGGVTEAFF.

V is TRBV4-2 and J is TRBJ1-4; D unclear. Germline V gene sequence: CDR1 LGHNA, CDR2 YNFKEQ. This CDR3 comprises 13 residues. V lost 0 bases and J lost 14, with 13 bases in between. The CDR3 sequence is CASSQERWPGLFF. CDR3 DNA: TGTGCCAGCAGCCAAGAAAGGTGGCCAGGTCTGTTTTTT.

The rearrangement uses TRBV6-5 and TRBJ2-2; the D is unclear. CDR3 length: 14 amino acids. The V gene lost 0 bases and the J gene lost 2 bases, with 4 bases spanning the gap. From germline, CDR1 is MNHEY and CDR2 SVGAGI. The CDR3 sequence is CASSYSLNTGELFF. The CDR3 nucleotides read TGTGCCAGCAGTTACTCGTTAAACACCGGGGAGCTGTTTTTT.

This chain links TRBV7-9 with TRBJ2-7; TRBD1 might be the D (5 bases). Germline V gene sequence: CDR1 SEHNR, CDR2 FQNEAQ (reference sequence). Trimming removed 5 bases at V and 3 bases at J, with 8 bases between. The CDR3 has 12 residues. CDR3 DNA: TGTGCCAGCAGCCGCCAGGGCTACGAGCAGTACTTC. As protein: CASSRQGYEQYF.

This clone was recorded only once. The chain uses TRBV5-1 and TRBJ2-7; perhaps TRBD1 as D (6 bases). The V end lost 4 bases, the J end lost 4 bases, and 9 bases lay between the germline ends. Germline assignment: CDR1 SGHRS and CDR2 YFSETQ. The CDR3 is 12 amino acids. The CDR3 DNA reads TGCGCCAGCAGCCCGGGACAATACGAGCAGTACTTC. Protein sequence: CASSPGQYEQYF.

V usage is TRBV5-4 and J usage is TRBJ2-7, with D tentatively TRBD1 (6 bases). V dropped 3 bases and J dropped 2 bases, with 15 bases sitting between them. This CDR3 region has 15 residues. The germline V gene encodes CDR1 SGHNT and CDR2 YYREEE (reference sequence). In DNA form, the CDR3 reads TGTGCCAGCAGCTCCCCAGGGGCGGTAACCTACGAGCAGTACTTC. It is translated as CASSSPGAVTYEQYF.